This T cell receptor (beta chain) was sequenced during a study of blood T cell repertoires in COVID-19 (dated by TCRdb to the early 2020s). About the investigation overall: The collaborator samples originated in the United States, Italy and Spain and spanned the acute and convalescent phases of COVID-19. Subjects who had been exposed to COVID-19, were actively infected with it, or had recovered from it provided the deeply sampled blood TCRbeta repertoires that made up the dataset. Where available, HLA class I and class II types were obtained from metadata supplied by the sample provider rather than from assay-based typing. The prospective study material was composed of cDNA or gDNA derived from T cells, B-cell-depleted T cells, or PBMCs. The samples were drawn from two sources: the first 160 participants of the ongoing ImmuneRACE study, and some 1,300 subjects contributed by 6 global collaborators. The repertoires were made available in a free public database intended to serve as a resource for research on the immune response to SARS-CoV-2. Sample metadata almost always included a de-identified subject ID, COVID-19 status, age in years and sex. On the study overall, not on this receptor specifically: The amount of clinical and demographic metadata varied by source and participant and was provided uncurated.

Collaborating institutions collected whole blood in K2EDTA tubes following their own protocols. Collaborator samples were shipped for TCRbeta analysis as frozen whole blood, isolated PBMCs, or DNA extracted from either sample type. Reading from cysteine to phenylalanine, the CDR3 counts 17 amino acids. Only the CDR3 DNA stays, 51 bases, in frame from base 1. Germline trimming: 1 base from V, 0 bases from J; junction bases outside gene matches: 7. In the germline V gene, CDR1 corresponds to SGDLS and CDR2 to YYNGEE. This clone was seen just once. Its cognate antigen has yet to be identified. Base qualities are not at hand, and no much larger clone is one base apart. TCRbeta CDR3 regions were amplified from genomic DNA by means of the immunoSEQ Assay, a bias-controlled multiplex PCR. As for the original processing: The number of nucleated cells in each sample was estimated from the amplification of reference gene primers within the assay. To quantify the absolute abundance of each unique TCRbeta CDR3 rearrangement, sequence reads were collapsed and filtered. For each sample, productive Simpson clonality was calculated as the square root of Simpson's diversity index over productive rearrangements. What TCRdb holds here is the immuneACCESS table cut down to in-frame rearrangements. Part of the clones is not present; checked against another copy, under half of the missing clones reflect an unresolved V gene, and the others are unexplained. V, J and clone size derive from that table, while D and trimming were established from the DNA sequence. The sample contains more than 95,000 clones, roughly 88% of them found a single time. The ten most abundant clones make up 3% to 3.5% of the sample.

This chain joins TRBV9 to TRBJ2-7; the junction holds 10 bases that match TRBD2. The sequencing input was peripheral blood. The TCR sequence derives from a human donor in a cohort sampled during active COVID-19. This receptor has the CDR3 CASSVSGERGGSYEQYF. The DNA is as follows: TGTGCCAGCAGCGTAAGCGGCGAGCGGGGGGGCTCCTACGAGCAGTACTTC.